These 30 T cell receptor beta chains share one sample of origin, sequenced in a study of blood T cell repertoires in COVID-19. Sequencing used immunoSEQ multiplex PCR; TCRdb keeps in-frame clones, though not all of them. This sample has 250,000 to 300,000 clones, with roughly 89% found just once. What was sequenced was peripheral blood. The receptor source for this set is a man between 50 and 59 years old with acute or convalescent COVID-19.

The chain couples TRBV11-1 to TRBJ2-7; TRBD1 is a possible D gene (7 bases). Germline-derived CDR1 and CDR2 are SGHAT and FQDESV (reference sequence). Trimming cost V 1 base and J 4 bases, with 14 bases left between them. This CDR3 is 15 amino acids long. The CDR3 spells CASSLGGTVVYEQYF. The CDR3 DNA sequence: TGTGCCAGCAGCTTAGGCGGGACAGTTGTGTACGAGCAGTACTTC.

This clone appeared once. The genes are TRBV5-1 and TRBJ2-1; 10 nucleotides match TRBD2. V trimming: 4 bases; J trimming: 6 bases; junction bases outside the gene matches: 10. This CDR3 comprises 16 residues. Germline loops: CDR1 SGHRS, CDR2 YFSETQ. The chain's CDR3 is CASSERTSGTFNEQFF. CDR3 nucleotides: TGCGCCAGCAGCGAACGGACTAGCGGTACCTTCAATGAGCAGTTCTTC.

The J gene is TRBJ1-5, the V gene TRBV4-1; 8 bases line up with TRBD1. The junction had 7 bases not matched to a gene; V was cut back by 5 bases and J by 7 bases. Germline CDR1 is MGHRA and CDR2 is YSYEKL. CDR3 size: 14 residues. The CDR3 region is CASSMTGEGQPQHF. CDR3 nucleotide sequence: TGCGCCAGCAGCATGACAGGGGAGGGACAGCCCCAGCATTTT.

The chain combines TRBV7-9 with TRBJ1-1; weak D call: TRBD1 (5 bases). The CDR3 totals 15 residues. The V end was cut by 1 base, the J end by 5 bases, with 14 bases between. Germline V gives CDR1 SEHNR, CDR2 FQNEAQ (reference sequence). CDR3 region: CASSLGGGARTEAFF. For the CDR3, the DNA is TGTGCCAGCAGCTTAGGTGGAGGGGCCAGGACTGAAGCTTTCTTT. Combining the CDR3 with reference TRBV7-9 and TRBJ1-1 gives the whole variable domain DTGVSQNPRHKITKRGQNVTFRCDPISEHNRLYWYRQTLGQGPEFLTYFQNEAQLEKSRLLSDRFSAERPKGSFSTLEIQRTEQGDSAMYLCASSLGGGARTEAFFGQGTRLTVV.

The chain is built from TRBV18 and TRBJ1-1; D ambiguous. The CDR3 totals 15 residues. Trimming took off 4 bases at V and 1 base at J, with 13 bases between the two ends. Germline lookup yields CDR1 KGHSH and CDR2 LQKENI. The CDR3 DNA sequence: TGTGCCAGCTCACAGGCGGGGAATGAGAACACTGAAGCTTTCTTT. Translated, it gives CASSQAGNENTEAFF.

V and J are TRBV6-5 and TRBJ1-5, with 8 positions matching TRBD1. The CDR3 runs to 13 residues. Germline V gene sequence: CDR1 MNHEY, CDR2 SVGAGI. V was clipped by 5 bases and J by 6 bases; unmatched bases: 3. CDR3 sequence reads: CASSQTGVQPQHF. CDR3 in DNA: TGTGCCAGCAGTCAGACAGGGGTTCAGCCCCAGCATTTT.

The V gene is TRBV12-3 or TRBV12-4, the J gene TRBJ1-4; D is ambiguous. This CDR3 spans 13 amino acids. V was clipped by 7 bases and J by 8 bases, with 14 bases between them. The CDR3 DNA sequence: TGTGCCAGCACGTCCCGAGGGAAAGAAAAACTGTTTTTT. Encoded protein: CASTSRGKEKLFF.

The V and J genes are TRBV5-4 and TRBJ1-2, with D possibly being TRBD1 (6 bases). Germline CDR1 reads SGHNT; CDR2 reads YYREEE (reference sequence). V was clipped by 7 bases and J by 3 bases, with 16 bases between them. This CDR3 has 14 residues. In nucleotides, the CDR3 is TGTGCCAGCGCACGGGGTGGGGGCCACTATGGCTACACCTTC. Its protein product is CASARGGGHYGYTF.

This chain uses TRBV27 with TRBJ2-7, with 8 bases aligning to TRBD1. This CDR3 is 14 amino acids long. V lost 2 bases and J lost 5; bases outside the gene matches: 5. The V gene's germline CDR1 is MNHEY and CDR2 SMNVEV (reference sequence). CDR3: CASSLQGAKDEQYF. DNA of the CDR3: TGTGCCAGCAGTTTACAGGGGGCGAAGGACGAGCAGTACTTC.

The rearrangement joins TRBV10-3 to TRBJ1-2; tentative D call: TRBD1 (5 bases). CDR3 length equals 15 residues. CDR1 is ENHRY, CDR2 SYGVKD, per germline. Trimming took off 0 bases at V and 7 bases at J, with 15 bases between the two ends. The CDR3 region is CAISESQGPLGGYTF. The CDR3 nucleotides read TGTGCCATCAGTGAGTCGCAGGGCCCTTTGGGTGGCTACACCTTC.

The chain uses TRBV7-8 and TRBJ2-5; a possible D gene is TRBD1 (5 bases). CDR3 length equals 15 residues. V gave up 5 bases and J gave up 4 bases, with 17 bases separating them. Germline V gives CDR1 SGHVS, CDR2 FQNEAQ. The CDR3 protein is CASSLEWGPGETQYF. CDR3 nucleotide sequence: TGTGCCAGCAGCCTGGAATGGGGCCCGGGAGAGACCCAGTACTTC.

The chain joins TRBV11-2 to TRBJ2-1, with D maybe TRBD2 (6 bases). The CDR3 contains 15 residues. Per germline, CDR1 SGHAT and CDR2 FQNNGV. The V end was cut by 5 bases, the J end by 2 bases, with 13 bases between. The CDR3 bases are TGTGCCAGCAGCCCGCGGAGGGCTACCTACAATGAGCAGTTCTTC. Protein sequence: CASSPRRATYNEQFF.

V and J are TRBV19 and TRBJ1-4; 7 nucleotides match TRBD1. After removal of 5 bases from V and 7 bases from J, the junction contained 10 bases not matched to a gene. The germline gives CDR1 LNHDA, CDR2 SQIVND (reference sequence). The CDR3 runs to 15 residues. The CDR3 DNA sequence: TGTGCCAGTAGTCCCGGGACAGCTTTGTTTGAAAAACTGTTTTTT. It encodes CASSPGTALFEKLFF.

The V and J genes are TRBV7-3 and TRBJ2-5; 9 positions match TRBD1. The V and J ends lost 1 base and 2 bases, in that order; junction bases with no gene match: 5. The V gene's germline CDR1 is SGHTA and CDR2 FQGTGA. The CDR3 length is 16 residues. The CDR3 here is CASSLRTGGGQETQYF. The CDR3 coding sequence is TGTGCCAGCAGCTTAAGAACAGGGGGCGGACAAGAGACCCAGTACTTC.

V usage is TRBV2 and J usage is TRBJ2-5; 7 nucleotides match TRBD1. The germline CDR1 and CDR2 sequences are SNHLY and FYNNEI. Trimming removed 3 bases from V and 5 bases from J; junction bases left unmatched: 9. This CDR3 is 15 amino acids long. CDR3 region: CASSDRGRGSETQYF. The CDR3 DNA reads TGTGCCAGCAGTGATAGGGGCAGGGGGAGCGAGACCCAGTACTTC.

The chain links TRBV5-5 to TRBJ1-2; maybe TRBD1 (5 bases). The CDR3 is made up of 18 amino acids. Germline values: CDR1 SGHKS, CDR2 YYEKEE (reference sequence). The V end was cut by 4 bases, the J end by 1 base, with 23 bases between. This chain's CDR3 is CASSLLVPLGGYNYGYTF. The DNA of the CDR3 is TGTGCCAGCAGCCTTTTAGTCCCGCTCGGGGGGTATAACTATGGCTACACCTTC.

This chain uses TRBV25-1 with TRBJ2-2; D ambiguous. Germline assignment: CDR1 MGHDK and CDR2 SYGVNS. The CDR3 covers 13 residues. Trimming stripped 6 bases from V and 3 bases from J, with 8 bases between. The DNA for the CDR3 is TGTGCCAGCAGCCCACAGTACACCGGGGAGCTGTTTTTT. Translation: CASSPQYTGELFF. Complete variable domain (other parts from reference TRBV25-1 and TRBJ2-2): EADIYQTPRYLVIGTGKKITLECSQTMGHDKMYWYQQDPGMELHLIHYSYGVNSTEKGDLSSESTVSRIRTEHFPLTLESARPSHTSQYLCASSPQYTGELFFGEGSRLTVL.

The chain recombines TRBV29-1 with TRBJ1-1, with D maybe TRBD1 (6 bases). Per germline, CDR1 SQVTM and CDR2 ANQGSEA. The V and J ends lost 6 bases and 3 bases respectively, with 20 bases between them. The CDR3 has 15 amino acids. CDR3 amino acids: CSVSFETGKDTEAFF. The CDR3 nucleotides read TGCAGCGTCTCCTTTGAAACAGGGAAGGACACTGAAGCTTTCTTT.

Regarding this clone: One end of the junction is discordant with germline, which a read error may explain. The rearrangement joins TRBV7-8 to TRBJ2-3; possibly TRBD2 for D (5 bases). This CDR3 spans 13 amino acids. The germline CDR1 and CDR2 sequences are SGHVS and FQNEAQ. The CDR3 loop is CASSLVVEAPTLF. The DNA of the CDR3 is TGTGCCAGCAGCTTAGTTGTGGAGGCTCCTACCCTTTTT.

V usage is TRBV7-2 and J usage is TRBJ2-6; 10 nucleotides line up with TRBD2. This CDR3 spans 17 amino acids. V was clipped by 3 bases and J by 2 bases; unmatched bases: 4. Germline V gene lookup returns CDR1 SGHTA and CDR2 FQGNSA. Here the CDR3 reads CASSLTSGGAGANVLTF. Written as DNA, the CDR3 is TGTGCCAGCAGCTTGACCAGCGGGGGGGCTGGGGCCAACGTCCTGACTTTC.

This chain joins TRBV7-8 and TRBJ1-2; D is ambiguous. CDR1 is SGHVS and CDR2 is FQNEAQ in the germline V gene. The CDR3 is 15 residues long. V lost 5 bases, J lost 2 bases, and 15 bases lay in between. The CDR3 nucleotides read TGTGCCAGCAGCCTGAGACATCTTTCAAACTATGGCTACACCTTC. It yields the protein CASSLRHLSNYGYTF.

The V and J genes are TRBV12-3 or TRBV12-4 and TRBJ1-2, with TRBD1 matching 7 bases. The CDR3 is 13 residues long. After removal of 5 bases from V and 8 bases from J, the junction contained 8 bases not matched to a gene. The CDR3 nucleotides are TGTGCCAGCAGTGCAACAGGGGTGGTAGGCTACACCTTC. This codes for CASSATGVVGYTF.

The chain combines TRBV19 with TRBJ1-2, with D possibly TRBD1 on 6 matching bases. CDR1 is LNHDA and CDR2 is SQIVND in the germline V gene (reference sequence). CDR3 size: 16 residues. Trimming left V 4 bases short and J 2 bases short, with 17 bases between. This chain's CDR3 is CASSTPGEGRNYGYTF. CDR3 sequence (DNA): TGTGCCAGTAGTACCCCAGGGGAGGGGAGAAACTATGGCTACACCTTC.

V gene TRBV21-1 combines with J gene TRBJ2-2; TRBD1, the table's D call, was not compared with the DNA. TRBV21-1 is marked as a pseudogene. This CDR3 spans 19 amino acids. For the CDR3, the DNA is TGTGCCAGCAGCCCGTTAGGGGGACCCCGCCCTCGAAACACCGGGGAGCTGTTTTTT. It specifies CASSPLGGPRPRNTGELFF.

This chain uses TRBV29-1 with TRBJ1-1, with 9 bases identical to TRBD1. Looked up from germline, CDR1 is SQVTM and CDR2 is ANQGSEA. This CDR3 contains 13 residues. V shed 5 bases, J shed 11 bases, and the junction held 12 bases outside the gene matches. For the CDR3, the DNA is TGCAGCGTTAATCCGGGACAGGGCCCGGGGGCTTTCTTT. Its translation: CSVNPGQGPGAFF.

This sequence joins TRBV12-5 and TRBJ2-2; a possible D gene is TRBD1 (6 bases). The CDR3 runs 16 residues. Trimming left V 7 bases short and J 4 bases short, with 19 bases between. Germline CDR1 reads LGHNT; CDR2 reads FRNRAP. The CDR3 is CASAPGTINSTGELFF. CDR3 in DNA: TGTGCTAGTGCGCCAGGGACAATCAACTCCACCGGGGAGCTGTTTTTT.

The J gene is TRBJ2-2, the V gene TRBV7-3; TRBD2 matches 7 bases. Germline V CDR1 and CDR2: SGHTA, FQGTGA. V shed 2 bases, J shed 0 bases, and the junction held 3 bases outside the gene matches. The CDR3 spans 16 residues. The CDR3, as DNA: TGTGCCAGCAGCTTACCGGGGACTACGAACACCGGGGAGCTGTTTTTT. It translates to CASSLPGTTNTGELFF. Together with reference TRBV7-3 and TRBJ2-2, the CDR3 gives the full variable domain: GAGVSQTPSNKVTEKGKYVELRCDPISGHTALYWYRQSLGQGPEFLIYFQGTGAADDSGLPNDRFFAVRPEGSVSTLKIQRTERGDSAVYLCASSLPGTTNTGELFFGEGSRLTVL.

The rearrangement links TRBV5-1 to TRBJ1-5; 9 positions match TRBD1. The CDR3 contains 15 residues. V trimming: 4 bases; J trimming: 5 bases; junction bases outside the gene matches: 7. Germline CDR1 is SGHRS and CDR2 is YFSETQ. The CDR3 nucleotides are TGCGCCAGCAGCCCGGGACAGGGACTTGATCAGCCCCAGCATTTT. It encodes CASSPGQGLDQPQHF. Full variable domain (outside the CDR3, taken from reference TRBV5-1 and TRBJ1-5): KAGVTQTPRYLIKTRGQQVTLSCSPISGHRSVSWYQQTPGQGLQFLFEYFSETQRNKGNFPGRFSGRQFSNSRSEMNVSTLELGDSALYLCASSPGQGLDQPQHFGDGTRLSIL.

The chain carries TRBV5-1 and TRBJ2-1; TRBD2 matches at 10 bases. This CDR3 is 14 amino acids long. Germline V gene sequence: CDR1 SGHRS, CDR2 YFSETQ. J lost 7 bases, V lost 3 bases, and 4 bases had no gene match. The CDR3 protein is CASSSSGGRNEQFF. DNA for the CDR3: TGCGCCAGCAGCTCTAGCGGGGGCAGAAATGAGCAGTTCTTC.

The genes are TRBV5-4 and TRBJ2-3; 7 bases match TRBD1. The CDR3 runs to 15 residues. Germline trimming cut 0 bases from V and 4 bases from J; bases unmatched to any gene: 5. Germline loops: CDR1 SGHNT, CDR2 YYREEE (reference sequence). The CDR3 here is CASSLGQGPSDTQYF. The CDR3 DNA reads TGTGCCAGCAGCTTGGGACAGGGTCCGTCAGATACGCAGTATTTT.